The subject of this entry is one T cell receptor (beta chain). This sample also contains other DNA sequences that code for the same CDR3. Trimming cost V 6 bases and J 10 bases, with 7 bases left between them. Germline CDR1 is MNHEY and CDR2 is SVGAGI. This CDR3 region has 11 residues. All exposed participants met a person with COVID-19 within 2 weeks before entering the study. The record originates from a study of blood T cell repertoires in COVID-19. Study information: Researchers got acute and convalescent COVID-19 samples from the United States, Italy and Spain.

Method: immunoSEQ multiplex PCR; TCRdb's copy keeps in-frame clones and lacks some. The sample lists about 150,000 clones, about 83% occurring once. The rearrangement joins TRBV6-5 to TRBJ1-6, with a tentative D call TRBD1 (5 bases). Sequencing was carried out using PBMCs or T cells enriched from blood (not recorded which). The origin of this receptor is a woman between 45 and 65 years old who had been exposed to COVID-19. CDR3 DNA sequence: TGTGCCAGCAGGGGGGGATCACCCCTCCACTTT. This encodes CASRGGSPLHF.